This entry lists 31 T cell receptor beta chains sequenced from one sample in a study of shared clonotypes between healthy human individuals. Data came from immunoSEQ multiplex PCR; TCRdb stores just in-frame clones and leaves some out. The table lists 450,000 to 650,000 clones, roughly 79% of them singletons, with around 12% in the top ten. The sequencing sample was made of PBMCs. The origin of the receptors is a woman between 35 and 50 years old in good health. Some clones in this sample may be carry-over from other donors' samples.

This clone was seen once. The chain carries TRBV18 and TRBJ2-7, with 10 positions matching TRBD2. J was trimmed by 4 bases and V by 2 bases; bases with no gene match: 8. The CDR3 is 16 amino acids. Germline V gene data show CDR1 as KGHSH and CDR2 as LQKENI. CDR3 in amino acids: CASSPRGAGGLYEQYF. CDR3 nucleotides: TGTGCCAGCTCACCAAGGGGAGCGGGAGGGCTGTACGAGCAGTACTTC.

This chain uses TRBV14 with TRBJ1-1; D might be TRBD1 (5 bases). V gave up 1 base and J gave up 1 base, with 7 bases separating them. The CDR3 is 14 residues long. CDR1 SGHDN and CDR2 FVKESK come from the germline V gene. The chain's CDR3 is CASSQGGRNTEAFF. The CDR3 nucleotides read TGTGCCAGCAGCCAAGGGGGGAGGAACACTGAAGCTTTCTTT.

This chain uses TRBV11-3 with TRBJ2-1, with D unresolved. CDR1 is SGHNT and CDR2 is YENEEA in the germline V gene. CDR3 length: 13 residues. V was trimmed by 4 bases and J by 6 bases, leaving 10 bases between them. CDR3 coding DNA: TGTGCCAGCAGCTCAGCACGGCGCAATGAGCAGTTCTTC. Translated, it gives CASSSARRNEQFF.

In this sample, this clone turned up once. The chain carries TRBV5-4 and TRBJ2-2; D possibly corresponds to TRBD2 (7 bases). The CDR3 has 17 residues. Trimming removed 0 bases at V and 6 bases at J, with 18 bases between. CDR1 and CDR2 from the germline V gene are SGHNT and YYREEE (reference sequence). In DNA form, the CDR3 reads TGTGCCAGCAGCTTGGAATATCGGGGGGCGAAGGCCGGGGAGCTGTTTTTT. Its protein is CASSLEYRGAKAGELFF. Full variable domain (remainder filled in from reference TRBV5-4 and TRBJ2-2): ETGVTQSPTHLIKTRGQQVTLRCSSQSGHNTVSWYQQALGQGPQFIFQYYREEENGRGNFPPRFSGLQFPNYSSELNVNALELDDSALYLCASSLEYRGAKAGELFFGEGSRLTVL.

This clone has a single count. The V gene is TRBV15, the J gene TRBJ2-5, with 14 bases lining up with TRBD2. The CDR3 length is 17 residues. Germline assignment: CDR1 LNHNV and CDR2 YYDKDF (reference sequence). V shed 3 bases and J 5 bases; nucleotides not matched to a gene: 8. The CDR3: CATSSGGTSGSGETQYF. The CDR3 nucleotides read TGTGCCACCAGCAGTGGCGGGACTAGCGGGAGTGGGGAGACCCAGTACTTC.

The V and J genes are TRBV2 and TRBJ1-4; 8 nucleotides align to TRBD1. The CDR3 contains 14 residues. Germline CDR1 SNHLY, CDR2 FYNNEI. Germline trimming cut 6 bases from V and 6 bases from J; bases unmatched to any gene: 6. The CDR3 is CASRADRVDEKLFF. The CDR3 DNA follows: TGTGCCAGCAGGGCGGACAGGGTGGATGAAAAACTGTTTTTT.

This clone was observed once. The chain is built from TRBV5-1 and TRBJ2-3, with D perhaps matching TRBD2 (5 bases). The CDR3 contains 15 residues. CDR1 is SGHRS, CDR2 YFSETQ, per germline. With 0 bases removed from V and 2 bases from J, the gap between germline ends came to 10 bases. CDR3 sequence reads: CASSLGGQTTDTQYF. The CDR3 DNA reads as TGCGCCAGCAGCTTGGGCGGGCAAACCACAGATACGCAGTATTTT.

This clone is a singleton in its sample. The rearrangement joins TRBV5-1 to TRBJ1-4, with unresolved D. This CDR3 is 14 amino acids long. Germline lookup yields CDR1 SGHRS and CDR2 YFSETQ. Trimming left V 2 bases short and J 4 bases short, with 9 bases between. CDR3 protein: CASSFNQLNEKLFF. The CDR3 DNA reads TGCGCCAGCAGCTTTAATCAGCTTAATGAAAAACTGTTTTTT.

The genes are TRBV7-2 and TRBJ1-1, with TRBD1 matching 7 bases. Germline V CDR1 and CDR2: SGHTA, FQGNSA. The CDR3 is made up of 16 amino acids. The J segment lost 1 base and the V segment lost 3 bases, leaving 8 bases of the junction unmatched. The CDR3 region has the DNA TGTGCCAGCAGCTTGGACGCCGGGACAGCGAACACTGAAGCTTTCTTT. Amino acids: CASSLDAGTANTEAFF.

The chain carries TRBV9 and TRBJ2-3, with a weak D call TRBD1 (5 bases). This CDR3 comprises 14 residues. Germline CDR1 reads SGDLS; CDR2 reads YYNGEE. V was clipped by 3 bases and J by 5 bases, with 13 bases between them. CDR3 coding DNA: TGTGCCAGCAGCGACCCCCAGGGTGGAGATACGCAGTATTTT. This translates into CASSDPQGGDTQYF. Drawing the rest from reference TRBV9 and TRBJ2-3, the complete variable domain is DSGVTQTPKHLITATGQRVTLRCSPRSGDLSVYWYQQSLDQGLQFLIQYYNGEERAKGNILERFSAQQFPDLHSELNLSSLELGDSALYFCASSDPQGGDTQYFGPGTRLTVL.

The chain joins TRBV4-1 to TRBJ2-5; tentative D call: TRBD1 (5 bases). The assigned J gene may be wrong: the sequence end matches TRBJ2-7 better. CDR1 MGHRA and CDR2 YSYEKL come from the germline V gene. The CDR3 runs to 15 residues. The chain's CDR3 is CASSQVGPRAYEQYF. For the CDR3, the DNA is TGCGCCAGCAGCCAGGTGGGGCCTAGGGCCTACGAGCAGTACTTC.

The chain links TRBV7-8 to TRBJ2-7; 11 bases map to TRBD2. Germline assignment: CDR1 SGHVS and CDR2 FQNEAQ. The CDR3 is made up of 16 amino acids. V shed 3 bases, J shed 1 base, and the junction held 5 bases outside the gene matches. CDR3 protein: CASSFGTSGSSYEQYF. CDR3 DNA sequence: TGTGCCAGCAGCTTTGGGACTAGCGGCAGTTCCTACGAGCAGTACTTC. Full variable domain (outside the CDR3, taken from reference TRBV7-8 and TRBJ2-7): GAGVSQSPRYKVAKRGQDVALRCDPISGHVSLFWYQQALGQGPEFLTYFQNEAQLDKSGLPSDRFFAERPEGSVSTLKIQRTQQEDSAVYLCASSFGTSGSSYEQYFGPGTRLTVT.

The chain employs TRBV13 and TRBJ1-3; D gene uncertain. Germline loops: CDR1 PRHDT, CDR2 FYEKMQ (reference sequence). The germline V and J ends were trimmed by 1 base and 4 bases, with 2 bases remaining between them. The CDR3 totals 12 residues. CDR3 residues: CASSLEGNTIYF. The CDR3 DNA reads TGTGCCAGCAGCTTAGAGGGAAACACCATATATTTT.

The chain recombines TRBV6-1 with TRBJ1-5; no firm D call. The CDR3 is made up of 15 amino acids. Germline CDR1 reads MNHNS; CDR2 reads SASEGT. With 2 bases removed from V and 3 bases from J, the gap between germline ends came to 11 bases. The DNA for the CDR3 is TGTGCCAGCAGTGAAACGGCCCGCCCCAATCAGCCCCAGCATTTT. Translating it yields CASSETARPNQPQHF.

The V and J genes are TRBV7-9 and TRBJ1-5; D gene ambiguous. Trimming left V 5 bases short and J 3 bases short, with 11 bases between. The CDR3 spans 14 residues. The V gene's germline CDR1 is SEHNR and CDR2 FQNEAQ (reference sequence). In nucleotides, the CDR3 is TGTGCCAGCAGCCCCTCCGGGAACAATCAGCCCCAGCATTTT. Protein: CASSPSGNNQPQHF.

The genes are TRBV29-1 and TRBJ2-3; D is unresolved. Trimming stripped 1 base from V and 1 base from J, with 12 bases between. In germline, CDR1 is SQVTM, CDR2 ANQGSEA. This CDR3 is built from 15 residues. This CDR3 reads CSVEAGRTGTDTQYF. The CDR3 DNA sequence: TGCAGCGTTGAAGCTGGGCGAACCGGCACAGATACGCAGTATTTT.

V gene TRBV5-5 combines with J gene TRBJ1-2; 11 bases map to TRBD1. Germline V lookup: CDR1 SGHKS, CDR2 YYEKEE (reference sequence). The junction had 10 bases not matched to a gene; V was cut back by 4 bases and J by 8 bases. This CDR3 contains 15 residues. The CDR3 nucleotides read TGTGCCAGCAGCCGACCCGGACAGGGGGCTCACGGCTACACCTTC. It is translated as CASSRPGQGAHGYTF.

The CDR3 bases are TGCAGCGTCATGGTCGGGACTACCTACGAGCAGTACTTC. This encodes CSVMVGTTYEQYF. The V call is TRBV29-1, the J call TRBJ2-7; 7 bases agree with TRBD2. The germline V gene has CDR1 SQVTM and CDR2 ANQGSEA. V trimming: 6 bases; J trimming: 2 bases; junction bases outside the gene matches: 7. The CDR3 runs to 13 residues.

The chain links TRBV7-3 to TRBJ2-1; 7 bases line up with TRBD1. This CDR3 region has 16 residues. Germline values: CDR1 SGHTA, CDR2 FQGTGA. Unmatched junction bases numbered 10, after V lost 5 bases and J lost 3 bases. The chain's CDR3 is CASSLRTGIDYNEQFF. CDR3 nucleotides: TGTGCCAGCAGCCTAAGGACAGGCATTGACTACAATGAGCAGTTCTTC.

The V gene is TRBV10-2, the J gene TRBJ2-3; 9 bases line up with TRBD2. The length of the CDR3 is 15 residues. Germline V lookup: CDR1 WSHSY, CDR2 SAAADI. The V gene end was trimmed by 1 base and the J gene end by 7 bases; junction bases not matched to a gene: 6. CDR3 DNA: TGCGCCAGCAGTGAGTGGCGGGAGGGCCGAAATACGCAGTATTTT. Protein product: CASSEWREGRNTQYF.

The chain has TRBV28 and TRBJ2-7; unclear D gene. CDR1 and CDR2 from the germline V gene are MDHEN and SYDVKM. The CDR3 extends over 11 amino acids. Between the trimmed V and J ends, which lost 7 bases and 2 bases, there was a span of 6 bases. This CDR3 is CASTSPYEQYF. The CDR3 DNA reads TGTGCCAGCACTTCCCCCTACGAGCAGTACTTC.

In this sample, this clone turned up once. The CDR3 bases are TGTGCCAGCAGCAAATTGGGACTGACAAGCTACGAGCAGTACTTC. Its protein is CASSKLGLTSYEQYF. The rearrangement links TRBV11-2 to TRBJ2-5; D may be TRBD2 (6 bases). The DNA matches TRBJ2-7 better at its end, which makes the J call doubtful. From germline, CDR1 is SGHAT and CDR2 FQNNGV. The CDR3 sequence is 15 residues long.

The chain joins TRBV12-5 to TRBJ2-7, with D unclear. The germline gives CDR1 LGHNT, CDR2 FRNRAP. The CDR3 sequence is 14 residues long. Trimming pared 0 bases from V and 5 bases from J, leaving 11 bases between. The CDR3 bases are TGTGCTAGTGGTTTGGTAACGAGGATCGACGAGCAGTACTTC. It translates to CASGLVTRIDEQYF.

CDR3 loop: CASSELGGSGTGELFF. The CDR3 DNA reads as TGTGCCAGCAGTGAATTGGGTGGTAGCGGAACCGGGGAGCTGTTTTTT. The J gene is TRBJ2-2, the V gene TRBV2; TRBD2 is a possible D gene (6 bases). This CDR3 is 16 amino acids long. Looked up from germline, CDR1 is SNHLY and CDR2 is FYNNEI. V was clipped by 2 bases and J by 5 bases, with 15 bases between them.

Worth noting for this clone: At the DNA level, this CDR3 is encoded by other sequences in the same sample as well. The V call is TRBV30, the J call TRBJ2-7; a possible D gene is TRBD1 (6 bases). The CDR3 sequence is 12 residues long. Germline CDR1 GTSNPN, CDR2 SVGIG (reference sequence). V was cut by 2 bases and J by 4 bases, with 9 bases left in between. DNA for the CDR3: TGTGCCTGGAGTCCGGACAGTTACGAGCAGTACTTC. Its protein product is CAWSPDSYEQYF.

Regarding this clone: With only one base between it and a far larger clone, this is likely a read error. Other nucleotide sequences from this sample produce the same CDR3. The chain recombines TRBV5-6 with TRBJ1-3; D is ambiguous. Trimming shortened V by 4 bases and J by 4 bases, and 12 bases separated the two germline ends. The CDR3 spans 14 residues. Germline CDR1 reads SGHDT; CDR2 reads YYEEEE. CDR3 nucleotide sequence: TGTGCCAGCAGCCGGACCCAAACAGGAAACACCATATATTTT. Translated, it gives CASSRTQTGNTIYF.

V is TRBV10-3 and J is TRBJ1-1; the D is unclear. Germline-derived CDR1 and CDR2 are ENHRY and SYGVKD. This CDR3 has 13 amino acids. Trimming removed 6 bases at V and 3 bases at J, with 11 bases between. In DNA form, the CDR3 reads TGTGCCATCAGGGAGCAGGCGGACACTGAAGCTTTCTTT. Protein: CAIREQADTEAFF.

The gene calls are TRBV4-3 and TRBJ2-1, with D uncertain. Per the germline V gene, CDR1 is LGHNA and CDR2 is YSLEER. The CDR3 is 15 amino acids. Trimming took off 1 base at V and 0 bases at J, with 7 bases between the two ends. CDR3 protein: CASSQGLTSYNEQFF. CDR3 bases: TGCGCCAGCAGCCAAGGTCTAACCTCCTACAATGAGCAGTTCTTC.

This chain joins TRBV6-1 and TRBJ2-5; TRBD2 aligns across 7 bases. Germline CDR1 is MNHNS and CDR2 is SASEGT. The CDR3 runs to 15 residues. The trim removed 5 bases at V and 1 base at J, leaving 7 bases unmatched. The CDR3 nucleotides are TGTGCCAGCAGTCGGGGAGGGCGGACCCAAGAGACCCAGTACTTC. Protein product: CASSRGGRTQETQYF.

The genes are TRBV5-1 and TRBJ2-3, with 10 bases that match TRBD2. The CDR3 extends over 14 amino acids. The V gene's germline CDR1 is SGHRS and CDR2 YFSETQ. V lost 9 bases and J lost 5; bases outside the gene matches: 9. CDR3 in DNA: TGCGCCACCTCCCAGGTAGCGGGAGGAGATACGCAGTATTTT. This sequence encodes CATSQVAGGDTQYF.

The V and J genes are TRBV5-6 and TRBJ2-7, with 7 nucleotides matching TRBD2. This CDR3 region has 14 residues. Trimming cost V 0 bases and J 7 bases; bases outside gene matches: 7. From germline, CDR1 is SGHDT and CDR2 YYEEEE. The CDR3 region is CASSLGAPGGEQYF. The CDR3 nucleotides read TGTGCCAGCAGCTTGGGAGCACCCGGGGGGGAGCAGTACTTC.